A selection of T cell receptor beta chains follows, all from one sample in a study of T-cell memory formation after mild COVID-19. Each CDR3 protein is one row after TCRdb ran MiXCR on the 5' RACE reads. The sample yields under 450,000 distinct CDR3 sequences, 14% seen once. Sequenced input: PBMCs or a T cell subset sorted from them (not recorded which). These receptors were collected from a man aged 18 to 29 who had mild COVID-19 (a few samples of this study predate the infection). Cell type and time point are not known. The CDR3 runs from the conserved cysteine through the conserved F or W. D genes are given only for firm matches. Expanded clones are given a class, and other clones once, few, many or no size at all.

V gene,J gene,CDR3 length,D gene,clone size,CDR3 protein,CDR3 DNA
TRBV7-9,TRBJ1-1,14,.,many,CASSLAGQNTEAFF,TGTGCCAGCAGCTTAGCAGGGCAGAACACTGAAGCTTTCTTT
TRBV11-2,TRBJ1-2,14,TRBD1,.,CASSEGQGARGYTF,TGTGCCAGCAGCGAAGGACAGGGGGCAAGAGGCTACACCTTC
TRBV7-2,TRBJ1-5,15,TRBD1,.,CASSSQGARTQPQHF,TGTGCCAGCAGCTCTCAGGGGGCGCGTACTCAGCCCCAGCATTTT
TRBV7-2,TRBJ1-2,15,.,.,CASSDMGYSYYGYTF,TGTGCCAGCTCGGACATGGGGTACTCTTACTATGGCTACACCTTC
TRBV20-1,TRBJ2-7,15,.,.,CSAGGAVAGFIEQYF,TGCAGTGCTGGGGGCGCGGTGGCAGGGTTCATCGAGCAGTACTTC
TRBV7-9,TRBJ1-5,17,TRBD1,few,CASSGMAGGIRGQPQHF,TGTGCCAGCAGCGGCATGGCAGGGGGGATCAGGGGACAGCCCCAGCATTTT
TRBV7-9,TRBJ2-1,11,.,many,CASSFDPEQFF,TGTGCCAGCAGCTTCGATCCTGAGCAGTTCTTC
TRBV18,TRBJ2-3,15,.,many,CASSRGVLGGDTQYF,TGTGCCAGCTCACGTGGTGTCCTCGGTGGGGATACGCAGTATTTT
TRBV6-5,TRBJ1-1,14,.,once,CASSYQEVDTEAFF,TGTGCCAGCAGTTATCAGGAGGTGGACACTGAAGCTTTCTTT
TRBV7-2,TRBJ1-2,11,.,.,CASSPTGGYTF,TGTGCCAGCAGCCCAACTGGTGGCTACACCTTC
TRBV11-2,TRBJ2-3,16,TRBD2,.,CASSLEDSGVLDTQYF,TGTGCCAGCAGCCTCGAGGATAGCGGGGTTTTAGATACGCAGTATTTT
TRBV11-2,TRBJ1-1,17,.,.,CASSLHGGTVMNTEAFF,TGTGCCAGCAGCTTACATGGCGGGACGGTAATGAACACTGAAGCTTTCTTT
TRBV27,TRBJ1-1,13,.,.,CASSLSLGTEAFF,TGTGCCAGCAGTTTATCTCTTGGCACTGAAGCTTTCTTT
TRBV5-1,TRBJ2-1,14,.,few,CASSLAPSNNEQFF,TGCGCCAGCAGCTTGGCCCCGTCTAACAATGAGCAGTTCTTC
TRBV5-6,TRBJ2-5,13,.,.,CASSLVGMETQYF,TGTGCCAGCAGCTTGGTGGGCATGGAGACCCAGTACTTC
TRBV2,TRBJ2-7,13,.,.,CASSARGFYEQYF,TGTGCCAGCAGTGCCCGTGGCTTCTACGAGCAGTACTTC
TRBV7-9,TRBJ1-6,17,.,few,CASSSLGGSSYNSPLHF,TGTGCCAGCAGCTCCCTCGGGGGGAGCTCCTATAATTCACCCCTCCACTTT
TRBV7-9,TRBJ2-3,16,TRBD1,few,CASSPRPGQGGDTQYF,TGTGCCAGCAGCCCAAGACCGGGACAGGGGGGAGATACGCAGTATTTT
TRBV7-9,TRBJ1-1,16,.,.,CASSLPTLSFDTEAFF,TGTGCCAGCAGCTTACCCACCCTGAGCTTCGACACTGAAGCTTTCTTT
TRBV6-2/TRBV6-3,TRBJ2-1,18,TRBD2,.,CASSPLGVGLAGVGEQFF,TGTGCCAGCAGTCCTCTAGGGGTCGGACTAGCGGGAGTCGGGGAGCAGTTCTTC